This T cell receptor (beta chain) was captured by sequencing in a study of neurological immune-mediated disorders. Sample time point: longitudinal time-point 3. This clonotype was seen repeatedly, ten times or more. The target antigen is unknown. Study-wide points: Multiple sclerosis, the disease with the least TCR clonal expansion, fell below healthy controls, whereas HTLV-1-associated myelopathy showed the most.

The CDR3 is 15 amino acids. The V end was cut by 0 bases, the J end by 0 bases, with 9 bases between. Germline assignment: CDR1 SGHKS and CDR2 YYEKEE (reference sequence). MiXCR was run by TCRdb on the 5' RACE reads, yielding one entry per CDR3 protein. The repertoire holds approximately 80,000 distinct CDR3 sequences, with about 4.3% as singletons. The chain uses TRBV5-5 and TRBJ1-1; D is unclear. The TCR sequence derives from a woman aged 55-75 years with multiple sclerosis. The material sequenced was PBMCs. Here the CDR3 reads CASSLALHMNTEAFF. As DNA, the CDR3 is TGTGCCAGCAGCTTGGCCCTGCATATGAACACTGAAGCTTTCTTT.